Listed here is a single T cell receptor (beta chain). This sample is part of a study of cytomegalovirus exposure and HLA in healthy donors. From germline, CDR1 is SGHTA and CDR2 FQGNSA. This CDR3 is 13 amino acids long. V was trimmed by 11 bases and J by 7 bases, leaving 17 bases between them. The study ran its PCR with 60 Vbeta and 13 Jbeta primers. Assay used: immunoSEQ multiplex PCR; TCRdb lists only in-frame clones, some missing. Seen here are 250,000 or so clones, about 80% observed once, and the top ten hold under 8%. The chain uses TRBV7-2 and TRBJ1-4; possibly TRBD1 for D (6 bases). The sequence was obtained from a woman in her sixties or seventies in good health and CMV-seropositive. The material sequenced was PBMCs. The CDR3 region has the DNA TGTGCCTCCGGGGGGCGCGGAGGTGAAAAACTGTTTTTT. This sequence encodes CASGGRGGEKLFF.